This TCR beta chain was sequenced in a study of metastatic and nonmetastatic thyroid tumors. This clone was recorded a few times. Germline CDR1 and CDR2: MNHNS and SASEGT. The CDR3 extends over 13 amino acids. V lost 4 bases, J lost 7 bases, and 13 bases lay in between. The authors' processing: Clinicopathological groups of papillary thyroid cancer showed CDR3 differences that were used to build a distant-metastasis classifier. From the PCR reads, TCRdb re-called clones with MiXCR. The V and J calls, along with clone size, are taken from TCRdb and not from the paper's own processing. The table records under 95,000 clones, roughly 8.6% of them present only once. No treatment had been given to any patient before thyroid surgery.

The genes are TRBV6-1 and TRBJ1-2; D not certain. The clonotype was recovered from a female donor with papillary thyroid cancer or a benign thyroid nodule (not recorded which). Some clones in this sample may be carry-over from other donors' samples. The material sequenced was blood. The CDR3 DNA is TGTGCCAGCAGTGTGCGGGCAGTCTCTGGCTACACCTTC. It encodes CASSVRAVSGYTF.